The present entry profiles one T cell receptor beta chain with its context. This specimen belongs to a study of T-cell memory formation after mild COVID-19. Turning to the study itself: Across donors, TCR clusters were largely donor specific.

Germline V lookup: CDR1 SGHDT, CDR2 YYEEEE. V dropped 5 bases and J dropped 10 bases, with 12 bases sitting between them. This CDR3 is 11 amino acids long. In TCRdb, the 5' RACE reads were re-called with MiXCR into one record per CDR3 protein. The sample has about 180,000 distinct CDR3 sequences, approximately 18% seen once. V gene TRBV5-6 combines with J gene TRBJ1-1; tentatively, D is TRBD1 (6 bases). Sequencing was performed on PBMCs or a T cell subset sorted from them (not recorded which). The TCR originated in a man aged 18 to 35 who had mild COVID-19 (a few samples of this study predate the infection). Cell type and time point are not known. The CDR3 DNA follows: TGTGCCAGCAGGAATGCAGGGGCAGCTTTCTTT. Translating gives CASRNAGAAFF.